This T cell receptor (beta chain) was identified in a study of human T cells and chemical hapten exposure. Via MiXCR, TCRdb re-called the RACE reads, giving one row per CDR3 protein. The data contain about 87,000 distinct CDR3 sequences, 8% to 10% of them singletons. CDR3 size: 16 residues. Germline V CDR1 and CDR2: ENHRY, SYGVKD. Trimming removed 0 bases from V and 6 bases from J; junction bases left unmatched: 9. Stated time point: pre-sensitization, week 0. The treatment denotes: therapeutic diphenylcyclopropenone sensitization with weekly scalp DPC. This clonotype showed up just a few times. This TCR came from a woman in her thirties or forties with alopecia areata. Some clones in this sample may be carry-over from other donors' samples. The specimen was whole blood, collected in connection with sensitization to the hapten diphenylcyclopropenone (DPC). The genes are TRBV10-3 and TRBJ1-1, with TRBD1 matching 8 bases. CDR3 nucleotides: TGTGCCATCAGTGAGTCTCATGGACAGGGAGATCCTGAAGCTTTCTTT. It translates to CAISESHGQGDPEAFF.